This TCR beta chain was profiled in a study of shared clonotypes between healthy human individuals. Study-wide background: A donor's plate count was three for CD4 naive and three for CD4 memory; CD8 naive had two and CD8 memory one.

CDR1 is MNHNS, CDR2 SASEGT, per germline. The CDR3 is made up of 15 amino acids. The V and J ends lost 3 bases and 4 bases, in that order; junction bases with no gene match: 5. Study-wide findings and caveats: What naive subsets generally showed was a larger estimated richness than memory subsets showed. Sorted-subset sequencing was shown by rarefaction to be incomplete despite large depth. The researchers took only blood, and tissue repertoires probably look different.

Clones were sequenced by immunoSEQ multiplex PCR, and TCRdb holds only the in-frame ones, with some missing. This table has a few million clones, more than 85% appearing once. To note about this clone: The antigen remains unidentified.

Sequenced sample: naive CD4+ T cells from PBMCs. Regarding subset: CD45RA+ positively selected. This TCR came from a man aged 18 to 35 in good health. Some clones in this sample may be carry-over from other donors' samples. The chain is built from TRBV6-1 and TRBJ2-3; 9 bases are shared with TRBD1. In nucleotides, the CDR3 is TGTGCCAGCAGTGACCGGGACAGGGAGGCAGATACGCAGTATTTT. This encodes CASSDRDREADTQYF.